The 22 T cell receptor beta chains reported below all come from one sample, sequenced in a study of cytomegalovirus exposure and HLA in healthy donors (TCRdb year 2017). Receptor libraries were prepared by the immunoSEQ multiplex PCR assay. The multiplex PCR relied on a mix of 60 forward primers for TCR Vbeta segments and 13 reverse primers for TCR Jbeta segments. Held by TCRdb, this immuneACCESS table contains in-frame sequences only and omits some clones. Under half of the omission traces to an unresolved V gene where checked; the cause of the rest is unknown. This sample holds roughly 100,000 clones; more than 75% were observed only once. The ten most abundant clones make up approximately 5.3% of the sample. Sequenced sample: PBMCs. The receptors here all came from a woman between 18 and 29 years old in good health and CMV-seropositive.

The chain is built from TRBV5-1 and TRBJ2-5; D perhaps matches TRBD2 (6 bases). There are 13 residues in the CDR3. Trimming took off 5 bases at V and 6 bases at J, with 14 bases between the two ends. From germline, CDR1 is SGHRS and CDR2 YFSETQ. The DNA for the CDR3 is TGCGCCAGCAGTACCGAGGGGAGGAAGACCCAGTACTTC. It translates to CASSTEGRKTQYF.

This chain links TRBV6-1 with TRBJ2-1, with unresolved D. The CDR3 runs 14 residues. V was pared by 4 bases and J by 4 bases, with 11 bases between. Germline V CDR1 and CDR2: MNHNS, SASEGT. CDR3 sequence (DNA): TGTGCCAGCAGTGCCACCCTAAGATACAATGAGCAGTTCTTC. Translating it yields CASSATLRYNEQFF.

This clone was seen a handful of times. CDR3 nucleotide sequence: TGCAGCGTTGTCGCGGGACTAGGGTCGAGTGAGCAGTTCTTC. It codes for CSVVAGLGSSEQFF. This chain links TRBV29-1 with TRBJ2-1; 8 bases align to TRBD2. The CDR3 totals 14 residues. V was clipped by 4 bases and J by 9 bases; unmatched bases: 11. The V gene's germline CDR1 is SQVTM and CDR2 ANQGSEA.

V gene TRBV9 combines with J gene TRBJ2-3; the D is unclear. The CDR3 contains 11 residues. V was cut by 4 bases and J by 5 bases, with 5 bases left in between. Germline CDR1 SGDLS, CDR2 YYNGEE. CDR3: CASSIQDTQYF. CDR3 nucleotide sequence: TGTGCCAGCAGCATTCAAGATACGCAGTATTTT.

This clone appeared a single time. The rearrangement joins TRBV11-2 to TRBJ2-2, with TRBD2 matching 9 bases. Germline assignment: CDR1 SGHAT and CDR2 FQNNGV. The CDR3 length is 18 residues. The trim removed 1 base at V and 4 bases at J, leaving 10 bases unmatched. The CDR3 nucleotides read TGTGCCAGCAGCTTAGGAGAACGAGCGGGAGGATTCACCGGGGAGCTGTTTTTT. Residues: CASSLGERAGGFTGELFF.

This rearrangement joins TRBV4-2 to TRBJ2-2; 8 nucleotides align to TRBD2. The germline gives CDR1 LGHNA, CDR2 YNFKEQ. V shed 0 bases and J 5 bases; nucleotides not matched to a gene: 8. The CDR3 sequence is 17 residues long. The CDR3 DNA sequence: TGTGCCAGCAGCCAAGAATCTAGCGGGTCGTGGACCGGGGAGCTGTTTTTT. Encoded protein: CASSQESSGSWTGELFF.

The rearrangement uses TRBV5-4 and TRBJ2-7; 11 nucleotides agree with TRBD1. The CDR3 length is 14 residues. The V gene end was trimmed by 4 bases and the J gene end by 6 bases; junction bases not matched to a gene: 6. Germline lookup yields CDR1 SGHNT and CDR2 YYREEE (reference sequence). The CDR3 DNA reads as TGTGCCAGCAGCCAGGGACAGGGGGGCTTCGAGCAGTACTTC. It codes for CASSQGQGGFEQYF. The entire variable domain, with the rest obtained from reference TRBV5-4 and TRBJ2-7, is as follows: ETGVTQSPTHLIKTRGQQVTLRCSSQSGHNTVSWYQQALGQGPQFIFQYYREEENGRGNFPPRFSGLQFPNYSSELNVNALELDDSALYLCASSQGQGGFEQYFGPGTRLTVT.

This clone has only one observation. The V and J genes are TRBV29-1 and TRBJ1-1; TRBD1 matches at 7 bases. This CDR3 is 14 amino acids long. Trimming at V came to 6 bases and at J to 4 bases, leaving 11 bases not matched to a gene. Germline lookup yields CDR1 SQVTM and CDR2 ANQGSEA. The CDR3 coding sequence is TGCAGCGTCGTTACTTCAGGGGGAGGCACTGAAGCTTTCTTT. It is translated as CSVVTSGGGTEAFF. Supplemented by reference TRBV29-1 and TRBJ1-1, the full variable domain reads SAVISQKPSRDICQRGTSLTIQCQVDSQVTMMFWYRQQPGQSLTLIATANQGSEATYESGFVIDKFPISRPNLTFSTLTVSNMSPEDSSIYLCSVVTSGGGTEAFFGQGTRLTVV.

The chain carries TRBV6-1 and TRBJ1-6, with 7 bases that match TRBD1. Germline CDR1 and CDR2: MNHNS and SASEGT. The CDR3 has 14 amino acids. V dropped 8 bases and J dropped 4; count of bases not matched to a gene: 5. The CDR3 sequence: CASYGGQYNSPLHF. The CDR3 DNA follows: TGTGCCAGCTACGGGGGACAGTATAATTCACCCCTCCACTTT.

The chain couples TRBV30 to TRBJ1-5, with 8 bases aligning to TRBD1. After removal of 4 bases from V and 6 bases from J, the junction contained 5 bases not matched to a gene. CDR1 is GTSNPN and CDR2 is SVGIG in the germline V gene (reference sequence). This CDR3 comprises 13 residues. Written as DNA, the CDR3 is TGTGCCTGGACTTCAGGGGGCCGTCAGCCCCAGCATTTT. Protein sequence: CAWTSGGRQPQHF. Combining the CDR3 with reference TRBV30 and TRBJ1-5 gives the whole variable domain SQTIHQWPATLVQPVGSPLSLECTVEGTSNPNLYWYRQAAGRGLQLLFYSVGIGQISSEVPQNLSASRPQDRQFILSSKKLLLSDSGFYLCAWTSGGRQPQHFGDGTRLSIL.

This clone was observed a single time. The gene calls are TRBV13 and TRBJ2-7; 7 positions match TRBD1. J lost 3 bases, V lost 5 bases, and 4 bases had no gene match. Germline CDR1 PRHDT, CDR2 FYEKMQ (reference sequence). This CDR3 contains 13 residues. CDR3: CASSPRTGYEQYF. In nucleotides, the CDR3 is TGTGCCAGCAGCCCACGGACAGGCTACGAGCAGTACTTC.

The V call is TRBV28, the J call TRBJ2-5; the D gene is possibly TRBD1 (5 bases). The CDR3 runs 14 residues. Germline CDR1 and CDR2: MDHEN and SYDVKM. Trimming removed 1 base from V and 5 bases from J, with 11 bases in between. In DNA form, the CDR3 reads TGTGCCAGCAGTTTATCAAGGGGTGACGAGACCCAGTACTTC. Translation gives CASSLSRGDETQYF.

The chain is built from TRBV6-1 and TRBJ1-5, with D perhaps TRBD1 (5 bases). CDR1 is MNHNS and CDR2 is SASEGT in the germline V gene. This CDR3 is built from 12 residues. Trimming cost V 2 bases and J 7 bases, with 6 bases left between them. The chain's CDR3 is CASSEQGQPQHF. The CDR3 bases are TGTGCCAGCAGTGAACAGGGACAGCCCCAGCATTTT.

The chain employs TRBV19 and TRBJ2-1; D perhaps matches TRBD2 (5 bases). Germline V CDR1 and CDR2: LNHDA, SQIVND (reference sequence). V lost 5 bases to trimming and J lost 3 bases, with 11 bases between them. The CDR3 totals 14 residues. This CDR3 is CASSGSPSYNEQFF. Here the CDR3 DNA reads TGTGCCAGTAGTGGGAGTCCCAGCTACAATGAGCAGTTCTTC.

This chain connects TRBV30 to TRBJ1-2; weak D call: TRBD1 (5 bases). V was pared by 1 base and J by 7 bases, with 10 bases between. The CDR3 extends over 12 amino acids. CDR1 GTSNPN and CDR2 SVGIG come from the germline V gene (reference sequence). The CDR3 is CAWSGQGFGYTF. The CDR3 nucleotides read TGTGCCTGGAGTGGTCAGGGATTTGGCTACACCTTC.

The sample holds a few counts of this clone. CDR3 loop: CAISESGATEAFF. The CDR3 DNA is TGTGCCATCAGTGAATCAGGGGCCACTGAAGCTTTCTTT. The rearrangement uses TRBV10-3 and TRBJ1-1, with a weak D call TRBD1 (6 bases). In germline, CDR1 is ENHRY, CDR2 SYGVKD. Trimming cost V 3 bases and J 4 bases, with 9 bases left between them. There are 13 residues in the CDR3.

Only a few counts were recorded for this clone. The chain uses TRBV14 and TRBJ2-5, with a tentative D call TRBD2 (5 bases). The germline gives CDR1 SGHDN, CDR2 FVKESK. The CDR3 has 12 amino acids. V was trimmed by 3 bases and J by 9 bases, leaving 11 bases between them. CDR3 DNA: TGTGCCAGCAGCCAGTTAGCCGGGGCCCAGTACTTC. Its protein product is CASSQLAGAQYF.

The V and J genes are TRBV5-1 and TRBJ2-6; TRBD2 is a possible D gene (5 bases). Trimming stripped 2 bases from V and 0 bases from J, with 9 bases between. Germline lookup yields CDR1 SGHRS and CDR2 YFSETQ. The CDR3 contains 16 residues. CDR3 in DNA: TGCGCCAGCAGCTTACCGAGGGCCTCTGGGGCCAACGTCCTGACTTTC. Translation gives CASSLPRASGANVLTF.

The CDR3 region has the DNA TGCAGCGTTGAACTAAACTACAATGAGCAGTTCTTC. As protein: CSVELNYNEQFF. The genes are TRBV29-1 and TRBJ2-1; D is undetermined. V shed 2 bases and J shed 3 bases, with 5 bases lying between them. CDR1 SQVTM and CDR2 ANQGSEA come from the germline V gene. The CDR3 spans 12 residues.

The V gene is TRBV27, the J gene TRBJ1-1; no reliable D call. CDR3 length equals 12 residues. CDR1 is MNHEY and CDR2 is SMNVEV in the germline V gene (reference sequence). V was clipped by 5 bases and J by 4 bases, with 8 bases between them. This CDR3 is CASSPHGTEAFF. The CDR3, as DNA: TGTGCCAGCAGTCCGCACGGCACTGAAGCTTTCTTT.

This clone has only one observation. The J gene is TRBJ1-1, the V gene TRBV18; D unresolved. V was shortened by 2 bases and J by 0 bases, with 10 bases between the two germline ends. The CDR3 runs 15 residues. Germline CDR1 and CDR2: KGHSH and LQKENI. The CDR3 is CASSPNGGMNTEAFF. The DNA for the CDR3 is TGTGCCAGCTCACCAAACGGCGGCATGAACACTGAAGCTTTCTTT.

The chain is built from TRBV5-1 and TRBJ1-1; tentative D call: TRBD1 (5 bases). Germline V gene data show CDR1 as SGHRS and CDR2 as YFSETQ. The CDR3 totals 15 residues. Deletions cut 0 bases from V and 6 bases from J, with 15 bases between. CDR3 bases: TGCGCCAGCAGCTTGGAGCAGGGTCGGTGGGCTGAAGCTTTCTTT. Its protein is CASSLEQGRWAEAFF.